This T cell receptor (beta chain) was identified in a study of CD8 T cells in Susac syndrome. Whole-study findings and limits: CD4+ T cell repertoires in Susac syndrome exhibited no evidence of clonal expansion.

Reverse transcription used roughly 0.45 to 1 ug RNA and random hexamers. The CDR3 of TCR beta was amplified by immunoSEQ multiplex PCR across 54 Vbeta and 13 Jbeta. TCRdb re-called the immunoSEQ multiplex PCR reads with MiXCR, one entry per CDR3 protein. The sample has about 140,000 distinct CDR3 sequences, 95% seen once; the top ten hold more than 0.11%. About this clonotype itself: Its antigen is unknown.

V was trimmed by 9 bases and J by 1 base, leaving 12 bases between them. The germline gives CDR1 MNHEY, CDR2 SVGAGI. The CDR3 is 13 amino acids. Definite or probable Susac syndrome was diagnosed using recently defined diagnostic criteria. Negative isolation was used for CD8+ and CD4+ T cells and FACS enrichment for TEMRA cells. This receptor was taken from a human donor with Susac syndrome. Sequenced material: CD4+ T cells from PBMCs. V usage is TRBV6-5 and J usage is TRBJ1-1; no clear D. Here the CDR3 reads CASTSTPNTEAFF. The CDR3, as DNA: TGTGCCAGTACCTCTACACCGAACACTGAAGCTTTCTTT.